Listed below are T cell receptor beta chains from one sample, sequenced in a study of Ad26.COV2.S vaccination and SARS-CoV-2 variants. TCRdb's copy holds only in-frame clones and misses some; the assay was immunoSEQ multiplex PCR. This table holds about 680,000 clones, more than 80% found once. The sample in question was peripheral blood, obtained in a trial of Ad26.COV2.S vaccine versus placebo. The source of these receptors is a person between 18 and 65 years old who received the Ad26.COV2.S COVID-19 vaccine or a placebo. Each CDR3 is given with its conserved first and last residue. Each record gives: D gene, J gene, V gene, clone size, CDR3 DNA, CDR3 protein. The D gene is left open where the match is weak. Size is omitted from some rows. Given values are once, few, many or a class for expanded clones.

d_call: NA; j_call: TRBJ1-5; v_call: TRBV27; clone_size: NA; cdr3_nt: TGTGCCAGCAGCCGAACAGGTTATAGCAATCAGCCCCAGCATTTT; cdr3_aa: CASSRTGYSNQPQHF
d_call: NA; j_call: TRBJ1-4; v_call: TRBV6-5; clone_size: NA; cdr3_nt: TGTGCCAGCAGTTACGGGTGGCAGAAAAATGAAAAACTGTTTTTT; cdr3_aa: CASSYGWQKNEKLFF
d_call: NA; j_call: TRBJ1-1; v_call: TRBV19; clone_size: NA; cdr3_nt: TGTGCCAGTAGCCTCATGAACACTGAAGCTTTCTTT; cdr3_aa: CASSLMNTEAFF
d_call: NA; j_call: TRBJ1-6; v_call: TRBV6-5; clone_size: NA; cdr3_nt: TGTGCCAGCAGTTTTACAGGGTATTCACCCCTCCACTTT; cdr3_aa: CASSFTGYSPLHF
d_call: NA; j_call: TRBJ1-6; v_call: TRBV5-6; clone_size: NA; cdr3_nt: TGTGCCAGCAGCTTAGGTACAGGGAGTTCACCCCTCCACTTT; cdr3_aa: CASSLGTGSSPLHF
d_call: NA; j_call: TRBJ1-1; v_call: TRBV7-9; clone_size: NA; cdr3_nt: TGTGCCAGCAGCCCCCCAAGGCCGGAGGCTTTCTTT; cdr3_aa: CASSPPRPEAFF
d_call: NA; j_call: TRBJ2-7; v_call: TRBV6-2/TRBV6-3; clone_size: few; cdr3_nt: TGTGCCAGCAGCCCCGACCCGGACAGTTACGAGCAGTACTTC; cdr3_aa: CASSPDPDSYEQYF
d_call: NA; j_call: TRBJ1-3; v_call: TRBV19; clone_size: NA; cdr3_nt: TGTGCCAGTAGTATAGGACACGCAGCTGGAAACACCATATATTTT; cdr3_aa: CASSIGHAAGNTIYF
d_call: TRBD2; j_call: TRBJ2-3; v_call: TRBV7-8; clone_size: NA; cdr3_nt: TGTGCCAGCAGCTTTCTAGCGGGAGTGACCACAGATACGCAGTATTTT; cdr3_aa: CASSFLAGVTTDTQYF
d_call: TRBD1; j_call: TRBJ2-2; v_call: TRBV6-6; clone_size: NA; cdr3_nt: TGTGCCAGCAGTCGACAGGGGGAAACCGGGGAGCTGTTTTTT; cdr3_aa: CASSRQGETGELFF
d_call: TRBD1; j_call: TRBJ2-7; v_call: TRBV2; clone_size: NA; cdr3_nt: TGTGCCAGCAAACAGGGGCCAGTGGGGGAGCAGTACTTC; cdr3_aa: CASKQGPVGEQYF
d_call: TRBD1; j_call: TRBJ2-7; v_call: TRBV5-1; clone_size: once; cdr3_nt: TGCGCCAGCAGCTCCACCGGGACAGGGGTCGAGCAGTACTTC; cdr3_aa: CASSSTGTGVEQYF
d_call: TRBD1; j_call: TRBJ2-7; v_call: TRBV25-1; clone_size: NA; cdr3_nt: TGTGCCAGCAGTGAATCAGGGACAGGGGGCAAGCAGTACTTC; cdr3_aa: CASSESGTGGKQYF
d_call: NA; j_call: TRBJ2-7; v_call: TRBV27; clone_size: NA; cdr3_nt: TGTGCCAGCGTGGGAAGTCCCTACGAGCAGTACTTC; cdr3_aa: CASVGSPYEQYF
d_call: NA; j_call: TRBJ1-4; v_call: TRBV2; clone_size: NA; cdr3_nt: TGTGCCAGCAATAGAGGCGAAAAACTGTTTTTT; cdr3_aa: CASNRGEKLFF
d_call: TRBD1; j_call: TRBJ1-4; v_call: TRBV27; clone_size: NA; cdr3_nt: TGTGCCAGCAGTGCCGGGACAGGGTTCGCCCTAGGCGAAAAACTGTTTTTT; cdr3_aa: CASSAGTGFALGEKLFF
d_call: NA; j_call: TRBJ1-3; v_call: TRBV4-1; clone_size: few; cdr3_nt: TGCGCCAGCAGCCAAGTCGCGCCTGGAAACACCATATATTTT; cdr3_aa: CASSQVAPGNTIYF
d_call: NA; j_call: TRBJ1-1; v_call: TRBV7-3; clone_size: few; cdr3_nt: TGTGCCAGCAGCTTAACGGGGGCTACCACTGAAGCTTTCTTT; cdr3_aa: CASSLTGATTEAFF
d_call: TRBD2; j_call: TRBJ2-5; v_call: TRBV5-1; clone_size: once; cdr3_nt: TGCGCCAGCAGCTTGGCCCCGGGGGGGGACGGCCAGTACTTC; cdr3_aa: CASSLAPGGDGQYF
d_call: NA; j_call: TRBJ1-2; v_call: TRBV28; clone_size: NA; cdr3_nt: TGTGCCAGCAGTTTCGAGGGGTTTGGCTACACCTTC; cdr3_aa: CASSFEGFGYTF
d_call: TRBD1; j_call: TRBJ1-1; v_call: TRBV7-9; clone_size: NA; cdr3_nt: TGTGCCAGTTTTACAGGGGTGGGGAACACTGAAGCTTTCTTT; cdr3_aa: CASFTGVGNTEAFF